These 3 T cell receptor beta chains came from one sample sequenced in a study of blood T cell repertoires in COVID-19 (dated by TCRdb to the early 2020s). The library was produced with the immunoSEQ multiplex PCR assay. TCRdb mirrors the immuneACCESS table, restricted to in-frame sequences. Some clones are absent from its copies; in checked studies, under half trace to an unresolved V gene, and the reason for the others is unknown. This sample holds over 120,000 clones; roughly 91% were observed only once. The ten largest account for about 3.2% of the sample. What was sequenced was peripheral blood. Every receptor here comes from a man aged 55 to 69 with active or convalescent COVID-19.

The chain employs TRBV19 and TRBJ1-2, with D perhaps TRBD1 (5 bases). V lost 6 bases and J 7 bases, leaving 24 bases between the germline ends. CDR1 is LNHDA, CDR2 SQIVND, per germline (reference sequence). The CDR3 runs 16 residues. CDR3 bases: TGTGCCAGTAGCACCCTTTGGGGGGTAAGGGAACGTGGCTACACCTTC. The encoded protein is CASSTLWGVRERGYTF.

CDR3 nucleotide sequence: TGTGCCAGCAGCCCAAGAATACAGACCATGAACACTGAAGCTTTCTTT. Its protein is CASSPRIQTMNTEAFF. This sequence joins TRBV7-9 and TRBJ1-1; D uncertain. Germline lookup yields CDR1 SEHNR and CDR2 FQNEAQ (reference sequence). Between the trimmed V and J ends, which lost 5 bases and 0 bases, there was a span of 16 bases. The CDR3 totals 16 residues. The full variable domain, its missing parts supplied by reference TRBV7-9 and TRBJ1-1, is DTGVSQNPRHKITKRGQNVTFRCDPISEHNRLYWYRQTLGQGPEFLTYFQNEAQLEKSRLLSDRFSAERPKGSFSTLEIQRTEQGDSAMYLCASSPRIQTMNTEAFFGQGTRLTVV.

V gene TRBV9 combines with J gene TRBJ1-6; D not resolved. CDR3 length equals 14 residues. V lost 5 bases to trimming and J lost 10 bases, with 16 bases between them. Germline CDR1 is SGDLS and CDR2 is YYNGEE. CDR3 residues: CASSRGQLASPLHF. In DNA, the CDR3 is TGTGCCAGCAGTCGCGGGCAGCTAGCCTCACCCCTCCACTTT.